The 18 T cell receptor beta chains below were found in one sample sequenced in a study of OX40 agonist ivuxolimab in advanced cancers. This table comes from immunoSEQ multiplex PCR, and its TCRdb copy is limited to in-frame clones, with some not included. The sample includes 60,000 to 70,000 clones, 80% to 90% of them seen just once. The specimen was CD4+ or CD8+ T cells sorted from blood, collected in a trial of the OX40 agonist ivuxolimab. The receptor set was obtained from an adult with an advanced solid tumor such as melanoma, head and neck, liver or kidney cancer.

The chain is built from TRBV9 and TRBJ2-2; 7 bases are a match to TRBD1. Germline V gene sequence: CDR1 SGDLS, CDR2 YYNGEE. The CDR3 sequence is 15 residues long. The V and J ends lost 5 bases and 7 bases, in that order; junction bases with no gene match: 11. The CDR3 DNA is TGTGCCAGCAGATCCGGGACAGAACTCAGCGGGGAGCTGTTTTTT. Residues: CASRSGTELSGELFF.

This clone has a handful of counts. The CDR3 DNA reads as TGTGCCAGCAGTCCTAGAGGGCAGATTAGCAATCAGCCCCAGCATTTT. Amino acid sequence: CASSPRGQISNQPQHF. This chain connects TRBV27 to TRBJ1-5; D remains ambiguous. Trimming pared 5 bases from V and 0 bases from J, leaving 14 bases between. The CDR3 extends over 16 amino acids. Germline CDR1 is MNHEY and CDR2 is SMNVEV (reference sequence).

This chain connects TRBV7-9 to TRBJ2-1; 8 nucleotides agree with TRBD2. After removal of 6 bases from V and 7 bases from J, the junction contained 14 bases not matched to a gene. Germline V gene sequence: CDR1 SEHNR, CDR2 FQNEAQ (reference sequence). The CDR3 consists of 16 residues. CDR3 loop: CASSSLGVAGMNEQFF. The CDR3 nucleotides read TGTGCCAGCAGTAGCCTCGGGGTAGCGGGAATGAATGAGCAGTTCTTC.

This clone was detected only a few times. V is TRBV19 and J is TRBJ2-7, with D maybe TRBD1 (5 bases). The CDR3 is made up of 14 amino acids. V lost 4 bases and J lost 6, with 16 bases in between. The germline V gene encodes CDR1 LNHDA and CDR2 SQIVND (reference sequence). CDR3 region: CASSNLHQGGEQYF. In DNA form, the CDR3 reads TGTGCCAGTAGTAACCTTCACCAGGGTGGCGAGCAGTACTTC.

This clone occurred once. V usage is TRBV30 and J usage is TRBJ2-5, with D possibly matching TRBD1 (6 bases). V was shortened by 2 bases and J by 5 bases, with 15 bases between the two germline ends. CDR3 size: 14 residues. Germline CDR1 reads GTSNPN; CDR2 reads SVGIG (reference sequence). In nucleotides, the CDR3 is TGTGCCTGGAGTCCCGGGACATTTAGGGAGACCCAGTACTTC. This codes for CAWSPGTFRETQYF.

The CDR3 nucleotides are TGTGCCAGTAGTGGACTAGCGGGTAATCAAGAGACCCAGTACTTC. Translated: CASSGLAGNQETQYF. The V call is TRBV19, the J call TRBJ2-5; 11 bases match TRBD2. Germline V gene sequence: CDR1 LNHDA, CDR2 SQIVND (reference sequence). CDR3 length: 15 residues. J lost 2 bases, V lost 5 bases, and 4 bases had no gene match.

The chain combines TRBV7-2 with TRBJ2-7, with 7 bases aligning to TRBD2. V shed 1 base, J shed 1 base, and the junction held 7 bases outside the gene matches. This CDR3 has 16 residues. CDR1 SGHTA and CDR2 FQGNSA come from the germline V gene. CDR3 nucleotides: TGTGCCAGCAGCTTAGATGGGAGGGCCGGGTCCTACGAGCAGTACTTC. It specifies CASSLDGRAGSYEQYF. The full variable domain, rest sourced from reference TRBV7-2 and TRBJ2-7, is GAGVSQSPSNKVTEKGKDVELRCDPISGHTALYWYRQSLGQGLEFLIYFQGNSAPDKSGLPSDRFSAERTGGSVSTLTIQRTQQEDSAVYLCASSLDGRAGSYEQYFGPGTRLTVT.

The chain recombines TRBV27 with TRBJ2-2; D not certain. Germline values: CDR1 MNHEY, CDR2 SMNVEV (reference sequence). The ends were cut back, 2 bases at V and 4 bases at J, with 5 bases in the middle. The length of the CDR3 is 13 residues. The DNA for the CDR3 is TGTGCCAGCAGTTTAGGCATCACCGGGGAGCTGTTTTTT. Its translation is CASSLGITGELFF.

The rearrangement uses TRBV5-1 and TRBJ2-5; TRBD1 agrees at 8 bases. CDR1 is SGHRS, CDR2 YFSETQ, per germline. The CDR3 extends over 15 amino acids. Unmatched junction bases numbered 6, after V lost 3 bases and J lost 2 bases. CDR3 bases: TGCGCCAGCAGCTCGACCGGGACAGGACAAGAGACCCAGTACTTC. Encoded protein: CASSSTGTGQETQYF.

A few counts support this clone. The CDR3 DNA is TGTGCCAGCAGCGCCCAGCCAGCGGGAGGGGGGGAGACCCAGTACTTC. This translates into CASSAQPAGGGETQYF. The chain is built from TRBV7-3 and TRBJ2-5; 10 bases map to TRBD2. With 5 bases clipped from V and 5 bases from J, the junction kept 11 bases outside the gene matches. This CDR3 region has 16 residues. CDR1 is SGHTA, CDR2 FQGTGA, per germline. Full variable domain (outside the CDR3, taken from reference TRBV7-3 and TRBJ2-5): GAGVSQTPSNKVTEKGKYVELRCDPISGHTALYWYRQSLGQGPEFLIYFQGTGAADDSGLPNDRFFAVRPEGSVSTLKIQRTERGDSAVYLCASSAQPAGGGETQYFGPGTRLLVL.

The chain employs TRBV19 and TRBJ1-6, with 12 nucleotides matching TRBD1. This CDR3 has 16 residues. CDR1 and CDR2 (germline): LNHDA, SQIVND (reference sequence). V shed 3 bases and J 9 bases; nucleotides not matched to a gene: 6. CDR3 in amino acids: CASSMGTGGFGSPLHF. The CDR3 nucleotides are TGTGCCAGTAGTATGGGGACAGGGGGCTTTGGTTCACCCCTCCACTTT.

The V and J genes are TRBV16 and TRBJ1-4; D uncertain. Trimming took off 4 bases at V and 0 bases at J, with 12 bases between the two ends. Germline V lookup: CDR1 KGHSY, CDR2 FQNENV. The CDR3 runs to 16 residues. In DNA, the CDR3 is TGTGCCAGCAGCCCCGGAGCGGGTGCAACTAATGAAAAACTGTTTTTT. Its protein is CASSPGAGATNEKLFF.

The chain is built from TRBV4-1 and TRBJ2-1; D call uncertain. Germline V gene lookup returns CDR1 MGHRA and CDR2 YSYEKL. Trimming took off 1 base at V and 2 bases at J, with 9 bases between the two ends. The CDR3 length is 15 residues. This chain's CDR3 is CASSQVAETYNEQFF. Here the CDR3 DNA reads TGCGCCAGCAGCCAAGTGGCAGAAACCTACAATGAGCAGTTCTTC.

The V and J genes are TRBV30 and TRBJ1-4; weak D call: TRBD1 (6 bases). The CDR3 runs 13 residues. Per the germline V gene, CDR1 is GTSNPN and CDR2 is SVGIG (reference sequence). The CDR3 nucleotides read TGTGCGGGTACAGGGACCGATAATGAAAAACTGTTTTTT. Translation gives CAGTGTDNEKLFF.

The J gene is TRBJ2-3, the V gene TRBV2; TRBD2 matches at 7 bases. This CDR3 contains 15 residues. Germline assignment: CDR1 SNHLY and CDR2 FYNNEI. J gave up 4 bases and V 5 bases, and 9 bases lay outside the gene matches. The CDR3: CASSPGLTEADTQYF. The CDR3 coding sequence is TGTGCCAGCAGTCCGGGACTAACGGAGGCAGATACGCAGTATTTT.

The chain employs TRBV28 and TRBJ2-3, with TRBD2 matching 7 bases. The V gene end was trimmed by 5 bases and the J gene end by 8 bases; junction bases not matched to a gene: 19. Per the germline V gene, CDR1 is MDHEN and CDR2 is SYDVKM. CDR3 length: 17 residues. CDR3 DNA: TGTGCCAGCAGTACCCCGGGGAGCGGGGCGGGTCGGGCTACGCAGTATTTT. It codes for CASSTPGSGAGRATQYF.

J is TRBJ1-5 and V is TRBV28, with a possible D match to TRBD1 (6 bases). The V gene's germline CDR1 is MDHEN and CDR2 SYDVKM. CDR3 length: 14 amino acids. Deletions cut 2 bases from V and 6 bases from J, with 11 bases between. The CDR3 loop reads CASSLQGYAQPQHF. CDR3 bases: TGTGCCAGCAGTTTACAGGGGTATGCTCAGCCCCAGCATTTT.

The chain uses TRBV7-9 and TRBJ1-1; D not certain. V was cut by 1 base and J by 5 bases, with 5 bases left in between. Germline CDR1 SEHNR, CDR2 FQNEAQ (reference sequence). This CDR3 is built from 12 residues. The CDR3 DNA reads as TGTGCCAGCAGCTTAGGGGAGACTGAAGCTTTCTTT. Amino acid sequence: CASSLGETEAFF.